This TCR beta chain emerged from a study of lymphopenia after photon versus proton radiotherapy. J was trimmed by 4 bases and V by 0 bases; bases with no gene match: 8. The CDR3 is 17 residues long. Germline V gives CDR1 SNHLY, CDR2 FYNNEI. Whole-study findings and limits: After the lymphocyte nadir, photon-treated repertoires showed oligoclonal expansion, especially of CD8+ Temra cells. Relative stability marked proton patients; photon patients lost diversity and naive cells.

The assay was immunoSEQ multiplex PCR, and TCRdb's table has in-frame clones only and misses some. The sample shows about 70,000 clones, approximately 90% of them seen only once. As concerns this clone: Its antigen is unknown.

The chain links TRBV2 to TRBJ2-5; 10 bases are shared with TRBD1. This specimen consisted of peripheral blood, obtained from a patient treated with photon-based radiotherapy. This receptor was taken from a woman aged 40 to 50 with cholangiocarcinoma. CDR3 DNA sequence: TGTGCCAGCAGTGAAGCTCGGGACAGGGGTCGGCGAGAGACCCAGTACTTC. Residues: CASSEARDRGRRETQYF.